This T cell receptor (beta chain) came from a study of T cells in Graves' hyperthyroidism and ophthalmopathy. Study-level points and caveats: A model of 13 V-J pairs discriminated ophthalmopathy from stable hyperthyroidism.

V shed 9 bases, J shed 4 bases, and the junction held 9 bases outside the gene matches. The CDR3 runs to 15 residues. CDR1 is LNHDA and CDR2 is SQIVND in the germline V gene (reference sequence). In this sample, this clonotype turned up many times. Its antigen remains unknown. Clinicians diagnosed patients from clinical symptoms, serum thyroxine and TRAb, thyroid ultrasound and orbital computed tomography. The authors obtained PBMCs from roughly 10 ml of fresh peripheral blood. Template material for amplifying TCR beta CDR3 regions consisted of RNA transcripts. HTBI primers drove first-round RT-PCR of the TCR CDR3. TCRdb re-analysed the multiplex PCR reads in MiXCR, keeping a single row per CDR3 protein. The top ten clones hold roughly 15% of a sample with some 250,000 distinct CDR3 sequences, roughly 15% of them seen once.

The sample taken for sequencing was blood. This receptor was identified in a woman between 40 and 55 years old with Graves' hyperthyroidism that later progressed to Graves' ophthalmopathy. The rearrangement links TRBV19 to TRBJ1-5; TRBD1 matches 10 bases. CDR3 nucleotides: TGTGCCAGCAGGCCTCCGGGACAGGGGAATCAGCCCCAGCATTTT. It encodes CASRPPGQGNQPQHF.